These T cell receptor beta chains were read from a single sample in a study of tumor and adjacent non-tumor tissue in lung cancer. Using its own MiXCR run on the multiplex PCR reads, TCRdb lists one record per CDR3 protein. This sample yields 90,000 or so distinct CDR3 sequences, of which around three fifths are seen a single time; roughly 15% belongs to the top ten. Sequencing input: lung tumor tissue. These receptors came from a man aged 70-80 years with non-small cell lung cancer. Both conserved end residues are part of each CDR3. Fields, in order: D gene, V gene, J gene, clone size, CDR3 protein, CDR3 DNA. The D gene is left open where the match is weak. For some rows the clone size is stated as once, few or many, or as a class when expanded; others skip it.

d_gene: TRBD1
v_gene: TRBV11-2
j_gene: TRBJ2-6
abundance: NA
CDR3aa: CASSFPRGRGGSGANVLTF
CDR3nt: TGTGCCAGCAGTTTCCCGAGGGGAAGAGGGGGCTCTGGGGCCAACGTCTTGACTTTC

d_gene: NA
v_gene: TRBV29-1
j_gene: TRBJ1-1
abundance: NA
CDR3aa: CSVQGGLNTEALF
CDR3nt: TGCAGCGTCCAGGGCGGCCTTAACACTGAAGCTCTCTTT

d_gene: NA
v_gene: TRBV11-3
j_gene: TRBJ1-1
abundance: NA
CDR3aa: CASSRSGTNMTTEAFF
CDR3nt: TGTGCCAGCAGCCGCAGCGGAACTAATATGACCACTGAAGCTTTCTTT

d_gene: TRBD2
v_gene: TRBV12-3/TRBV12-4
j_gene: TRBJ2-2
abundance: NA
CDR3aa: CASSLGEGTGGLFF
CDR3nt: TGTGCCAGCAGTTTGGGGGAGGGCACCGGGGGGCTGTTTTTT

d_gene: TRBD2
v_gene: TRBV10-3
j_gene: TRBJ2-2
abundance: NA
CDR3aa: CTIKVGGGNTVELFF
CDR3nt: TGTACCATCAAGGTCGGGGGAGGGAACACCGTGGAGCTGTTTTTT

d_gene: NA
v_gene: TRBV28
j_gene: TRBJ2-3
abundance: few
CDR3aa: CASSFELSTDTQYF
CDR3nt: TGTGCCAGCAGTTTTGAGCTTAGCACAGATACGCAGTATTTT

d_gene: NA
v_gene: TRBV11-2
j_gene: TRBJ1-1
abundance: NA
CDR3aa: CATSGHCGTIFRETGSFF
CDR3nt: TGTGCCACCAGCGGGCATTGTGGGACAATCTTTAGGGAGACTGGATCTTTCTTT

d_gene: NA
v_gene: TRBV29-1
j_gene: TRBJ1-2
abundance: medium-sized
CDR3aa: CSVAPSNYGYTF
CDR3nt: TGCAGCGTAGCCCCCTCTAACTATGGCTACACCTTC

d_gene: NA
v_gene: TRBV29-1
j_gene: TRBJ2-5
abundance: NA
CDR3aa: CSLVWQAETRYF
CDR3nt: TGCAGCCTTGTTTGGCAGGCAGAGACCCGGTACTTC

d_gene: NA
v_gene: TRBV4-1
j_gene: TRBJ1-5
abundance: NA
CDR3aa: CASSQRGLINDQPHHF
CDR3nt: TGCGCCAGCAGTCAAAGGGGCCTGATAAATGATCAGCCCCATCATTTT

d_gene: NA
v_gene: TRBV4-2
j_gene: TRBJ1-5
abundance: NA
CDR3aa: CASSQGRMQEMSNQPQHF
CDR3nt: TGTGCCAGTAGCCAAGGGAGGATGCAGGAGATGAGCAATCAGCCCCAGCATTTC

d_gene: NA
v_gene: TRBV5-4
j_gene: TRBJ2-2
abundance: once
CDR3aa: CTSSRRAVANTVELFF
CDR3nt: TGTACCAGCAGCCGGAGGGCAGTAGCGAACACCGTGGAGCTGTTTTTT

d_gene: TRBD1
v_gene: TRBV28
j_gene: TRBJ1-3
abundance: many
CDR3aa: CASLPRQGLPGNTIYF
CDR3nt: TGTGCCAGTCTCCCCCGACAGGGTCTCCCTGGAAACACCATATATTTT

d_gene: NA
v_gene: TRBV6-5
j_gene: TRBJ1-6
abundance: many
CDR3aa: CASSLTTGSTNNSPLHF
CDR3nt: TGTGCCAGCAGCCTCACTACCGGGTCCACGAATAATTCACCCCTCCACTTT

d_gene: NA
v_gene: TRBV11-2
j_gene: TRBJ2-2
abundance: NA
CDR3aa: CTSSPRTVTGELFF
CDR3nt: TGTACCAGCAGCCCCCGGACGGTCACCGGGGAGCTTTTTTTT

d_gene: NA
v_gene: TRBV11-2
j_gene: TRBJ1-1
abundance: medium-sized
CDR3aa: CASSSPPTRGATEAFF
CDR3nt: TGTGCCAGCAGCTCCCCGCCCACCCGGGGGGCCACTGAAGCTTTCTTT

d_gene: NA
v_gene: TRBV5-6
j_gene: TRBJ2-5
abundance: NA
CDR3aa: CVSSVTVLILETQYF
CDR3nt: TGTGTCAGCAGCGTGACAGTTCTGATCCTAGAGACCCAGTACTTC

d_gene: NA
v_gene: TRBV5-1
j_gene: TRBJ2-1
abundance: few
CDR3aa: CASSVPGVGAENEQFF
CDR3nt: TGCGCCAGCAGCGTCCCAGGGGTGGGAGCGGAGAATGAGCAGTTCTTC

d_gene: NA
v_gene: TRBV11-1
j_gene: TRBJ2-7
abundance: NA
CDR3aa: CDSSAGNNYEQYF
CDR3nt: TGTGACAGCAGCGCCGGGAACAACTATGAGCAGTACTTC

d_gene: TRBD1
v_gene: TRBV7-3
j_gene: TRBJ2-2
abundance: NA
CDR3aa: CTTTPIDMTGSNTGELFF
CDR3nt: TGTACCACCACGCCCATCGATATGACAGGGTCGAACACCGGGGAGCTGTTTTTT

d_gene: NA
v_gene: TRBV29-1
j_gene: TRBJ2-1
abundance: NA
CDR3aa: CSVLTNSSYNEQSF
CDR3nt: TGCAGCGTTCTTACCAACAGTTCCTACAATGAGCAGTCCTTC

d_gene: NA
v_gene: TRBV6-5
j_gene: TRBJ2-3
abundance: NA
CDR3aa: CASRHGALFTYTQYF
CDR3nt: TGTGCCAGCAGACATGGGGCTCTGTTCACATATACGCAGTATTTT

d_gene: NA
v_gene: TRBV11-2
j_gene: TRBJ2-3
abundance: NA
CDR3aa: CAGSRNSDTQYF
CDR3nt: TGTGCCGGCAGCCGAAACTCAGATACGCAGTATTTT

d_gene: NA
v_gene: TRBV4-1
j_gene: TRBJ2-1
abundance: NA
CDR3aa: CASSQRDINEQFF
CDR3nt: TGCGCCAGCAGCCAACGTGACATCAATGAGCAGTTCTTC

d_gene: NA
v_gene: TRBV4-2
j_gene: TRBJ2-3
abundance: NA
CDR3aa: CANSHPSLGPGGPDTQYF
CDR3nt: TGTGCCAACAGCCATCCCTCCCTGGGACCTGGGGGCCCTGATACGCAGTATTTT

d_gene: NA
v_gene: TRBV2
j_gene: TRBJ1-5
abundance: NA
CDR3aa: CASSGDRSNQPQHF
CDR3nt: TGTGCCAGCAGTGGGGACCGAAGCAATCAGCCCCAGCATTTT

d_gene: NA
v_gene: TRBV28
j_gene: TRBJ2-7
abundance: once
CDR3aa: CDSSSRVDEQYF
CDR3nt: TGTGACAGCAGTTCTAGAGTGGACGAGCAGTACTTC

d_gene: NA
v_gene: TRBV28
j_gene: TRBJ2-3
abundance: NA
CDR3aa: CASSTGGGSNTEYF
CDR3nt: TGTGCCAGCAGTACGGGGGGCGGATCAAATACGGAGTATTTT

d_gene: NA
v_gene: TRBV28
j_gene: TRBJ2-2
abundance: NA
CDR3aa: CASSPQEIANSGELFF
CDR3nt: TGTGCCAGCAGTCCCCAGGAGATCGCGAACAGCGGGGAGCTGTTTTTT

d_gene: NA
v_gene: TRBV28
j_gene: TRBJ2-7
abundance: NA
CDR3aa: CASSSNGPSYEQYF
CDR3nt: TGTGCCAGCAGTTCCAACGGCCCTTCCTACGAGCAGTACTTC

d_gene: TRBD1
v_gene: TRBV6-6
j_gene: TRBJ2-7
abundance: many
CDR3aa: CASSSPQDRRSYEQYF
CDR3nt: TGTGCCAGCAGCTCCCCCCAGGACAGGAGATCCTACGAGCAGTACTTC

d_gene: NA
v_gene: TRBV5-1
j_gene: TRBJ2-5
abundance: NA
CDR3aa: CASSLFGGPFQETQYF
CDR3nt: TGCGCCAGCAGCTTGTTTGGCGGGCCGTTCCAAGAGACCCAGTACTTC

d_gene: TRBD2
v_gene: TRBV6-5
j_gene: TRBJ2-6
abundance: NA
CDR3aa: CASSYIAGSGANVLTF
CDR3nt: TGTGCCAGCAGTTACATAGCGGGCTCTGGTGCCAACGTCCTGACTTTC

d_gene: NA
v_gene: TRBV5-1
j_gene: TRBJ2-5
abundance: NA
CDR3aa: CASSLEDSQETQYF
CDR3nt: TGCGCCAGCAGCTTGGAAGACTCCCAAGAGACCCAGTACTTC

d_gene: NA
v_gene: TRBV5-1
j_gene: TRBJ1-1
abundance: NA
CDR3aa: CASSLAQGTVTEAFF
CDR3nt: TGCGCCAGCAGCTTGGCTCAGGGGACCGTCACTGAAGCTTTCTTT

d_gene: TRBD1
v_gene: TRBV29-1
j_gene: TRBJ1-1
abundance: NA
CDR3aa: CNASVGGGVTEAFF
CDR3nt: TGCAACGCCAGTGTCGGAGGGGGCGTCACTGAAGCTTTCTTT

d_gene: TRBD1
v_gene: TRBV6-1
j_gene: TRBJ2-7
abundance: NA
CDR3aa: CARRAPGQGFYEQYF
CDR3nt: TGTGCCCGCAGGGCACCGGGACAGGGATTTTACGAGCAGTACTTC

d_gene: NA
v_gene: TRBV6-1
j_gene: TRBJ1-6
abundance: many
CDR3aa: CASSEDAGHGDSPLHF
CDR3nt: TGTGCCAGCAGTGAAGATGCGGGACACGGGGATTCACCCCTCCACTTT

d_gene: TRBD1
v_gene: TRBV28
j_gene: TRBJ2-6
abundance: many
CDR3aa: CASSPGQGKSGANVLTF
CDR3nt: TGTGCCAGCAGTCCGGGACAGGGGAAATCTGGGGCCAACGTCCTGACTTTC

d_gene: NA
v_gene: TRBV6-2/TRBV6-3
j_gene: TRBJ2-5
abundance: many
CDR3aa: CASRFGYQETQYF
CDR3nt: TGTGCCAGCAGGTTCGGGTACCAAGAGACCCAGTACTTC

d_gene: NA
v_gene: TRBV20-1
j_gene: TRBJ2-1
abundance: NA
CDR3aa: CSARDLLGRGSEQFF
CDR3nt: TGCAGTGCTAGAGATCTGCTAGGGAGAGGAAGTGAGCAGTTCTTT

d_gene: NA
v_gene: TRBV25-1
j_gene: TRBJ1-1
abundance: NA
CDR3aa: CASSLVGARAFF
CDR3nt: TGTGCAAGCAGTCTGGTGGGGGCCAGGGCTTTCTTT